The 9 T cell receptor beta chains in this list originate from one sample, sequenced in a study of blood T cell repertoires in COVID-19. Here immunoSEQ multiplex PCR was the method, and the copy in TCRdb shows in-frame clones only, minus some. The sample lists 150,000 to 200,000 clones, over 80% occurring once. The sequencing sample was made of peripheral blood. The receptors shown here come from a man aged 55 to 69 with COVID-19, enrolled during active disease.

V gene TRBV10-2 combines with J gene TRBJ1-3, with D possibly matching TRBD1 (5 bases). The length of the CDR3 is 16 residues. The V end lost 2 bases, the J end lost 4 bases, and 15 bases lay between the germline ends. In germline, CDR1 is WSHSY, CDR2 SAAADI. CDR3 sequence (DNA): TGCGCCAGCAGTGAGCCCGTCGCAGGGATCGGAAACACCATATATTTT. Translated: CASSEPVAGIGNTIYF.

This clone has a single count. The chain is built from TRBV7-9 and TRBJ1-3; TRBD1 is a possible D gene (5 bases). The CDR3 extends over 15 amino acids. Germline V gives CDR1 SEHNR, CDR2 FQNEAQ (reference sequence). Trimming shortened V by 5 bases and J by 2 bases, and 13 bases separated the two germline ends. The CDR3 bases are TGTGCCAGCAGCCCCTCAGCAGGGCCTGGAAACACCATATATTTT. Its protein is CASSPSAGPGNTIYF.

This rearrangement joins TRBV29-1 to TRBJ2-7, with 16 nucleotides matching TRBD2. With V trimmed by 6 bases and J by 3 bases, 8 bases remained unmatched. This CDR3 is built from 16 residues. Germline V gene data show CDR1 as SQVTM and CDR2 as ANQGSEA. The CDR3 sequence: CSVSRGTSGRDYEQYF. The CDR3 DNA follows: TGCAGCGTGAGTCGGGGGACTAGCGGGAGGGACTACGAGCAGTACTTC.

This sequence joins TRBV30 and TRBJ2-2, with a weak D call TRBD2 (5 bases). Between the trimmed V and J ends, which lost 0 bases and 7 bases, there was a span of 9 bases. Germline assignment: CDR1 GTSNPN and CDR2 SVGIG (reference sequence). The CDR3 is made up of 13 amino acids. The CDR3 nucleotides are TGTGCCTGGAGTGTACGGGGAGACGGGGAGCTGTTTTTT. Its translation: CAWSVRGDGELFF.

CDR3 region: CASRTGVNEQFF. CDR3 in DNA: TGTGCCAGCCGGACAGGGGTAAATGAGCAGTTCTTC. The chain is built from TRBV27 and TRBJ2-1, with 9 bases fitting TRBD1. The CDR3 covers 12 residues. CDR1 is MNHEY and CDR2 is SMNVEV in the germline V gene (reference sequence). J lost 7 bases, V lost 8 bases, and 3 bases had no gene match.

V is TRBV5-4 and J is TRBJ2-7, with a weak D call TRBD1 (7 bases). Trimming shortened V by 4 bases and J by 1 base, and 18 bases separated the two germline ends. The germline V gene has CDR1 SGHNT and CDR2 YYREEE (reference sequence). This CDR3 comprises 16 residues. The CDR3 coding sequence is TGTGCCAGCAGCCTCCCAGGGGGAGGTCGGTCCTACGAGCAGTACTTC. Its translation is CASSLPGGGRSYEQYF.

The chain links TRBV6-2 or TRBV6-3 to TRBJ1-5; the match to TRBD1 covers 7 bases. Germline loops: CDR1 MNHEY, CDR2 SVGEGT. CDR3 length: 16 amino acids. V shed 4 bases and J 2 bases; nucleotides not matched to a gene: 8. The CDR3 nucleotides are TGTGCCAGCAGTTTTATACAGGGGCCAGGCAATCAGCCCCAGCATTTT. It encodes CASSFIQGPGNQPQHF.

V is TRBV30 and J is TRBJ1-5, with 7 bases aligning to TRBD1. Germline V gene sequence: CDR1 GTSNPN, CDR2 SVGIG (reference sequence). The V and J ends lost 2 bases and 3 bases, in that order; junction bases with no gene match: 4. This CDR3 region has 14 residues. This CDR3 reads CAWSRGQLNQPQHF. The DNA of the CDR3 is TGTGCCTGGAGTCGGGGACAGCTCAATCAGCCCCAGCATTTT.

The chain couples TRBV28 to TRBJ2-7; D is ambiguous. The V end was cut by 4 bases, the J end by 0 bases, with 7 bases between. The germline CDR1 and CDR2 sequences are MDHEN and SYDVKM. The CDR3 has 13 amino acids. The CDR3 nucleotides read TGTGCCAGCAGTTCCCTATACTCCTACGAGCAGTACTTC. This translates into CASSSLYSYEQYF.